What follows is one TCR beta chain and its context. Its target is not known. This entry is derived from a study of a mutant IDH1 vaccine in newly diagnosed glioma. The overall study: Mean patient age was about 40 years; around 62% were male and approximately 38% female. Patients' prior therapy spanned radiotherapy, temozolomide, or both; most underwent both.

Measured with immunoSEQ multiplex PCR; TCRdb has only the in-frame clones, and not every one. The table lists tens of thousands of clones, roughly nine tenths of them singletons. V was pared by 6 bases and J by 4 bases, with 10 bases between. Germline values: CDR1 SNHLY, CDR2 FYNNEI. CDR3 length: 12 amino acids. Time point given: week 11, during vaccination. Each vaccine dose was 300 ug of mutant IDH1 20-mer peptide, with topical imiquimod. Astrocytomas that were new, WHO grade 3 or 4, IDH1-mutant and ATRX-lost were present in the donors. Sample: PBMCs, taken from a glioma patient whose treatment included an IDH1 peptide vaccine. The chain carries TRBV2 and TRBJ2-7; D perhaps matches TRBD2 (6 bases). This TCR was sampled from a man in his fifties or sixties with glioma. The CDR3 DNA reads TGTGCCAGCAGGACCGGGGGATACGAGCAGTACTTC. Encoded protein: CASRTGGYEQYF.